This record looks at one T cell receptor beta chain sequence and its context. This CDR3 region has 17 residues. V was pared by 1 base and J by 7 bases, with 19 bases between. Germline V gene sequence: CDR1 SEHNR, CDR2 FQNEAQ (reference sequence). This entry is derived from a study of cytomegalovirus exposure and HLA in healthy donors. PCR primers comprised 60 Vbeta and 13 Jbeta primers. The assay was immunoSEQ multiplex PCR, and TCRdb's table has in-frame clones only and misses some. Of 150,000 to 200,000 clones detected, 82% appear once; the ten largest clones hold about 0.1%. The origin of this receptor is a boy aged 2 to 10 in good health and CMV-seronegative. The chain recombines TRBV7-9 with TRBJ1-4, with D possibly TRBD1 on 6 matching bases. Specimen: PBMCs. The CDR3 loop is CASSLVVATGGSEKLFF. In nucleotides, the CDR3 is TGTGCCAGCAGCTTAGTAGTGGCGACAGGCGGTAGTGAAAAACTGTTTTTT.